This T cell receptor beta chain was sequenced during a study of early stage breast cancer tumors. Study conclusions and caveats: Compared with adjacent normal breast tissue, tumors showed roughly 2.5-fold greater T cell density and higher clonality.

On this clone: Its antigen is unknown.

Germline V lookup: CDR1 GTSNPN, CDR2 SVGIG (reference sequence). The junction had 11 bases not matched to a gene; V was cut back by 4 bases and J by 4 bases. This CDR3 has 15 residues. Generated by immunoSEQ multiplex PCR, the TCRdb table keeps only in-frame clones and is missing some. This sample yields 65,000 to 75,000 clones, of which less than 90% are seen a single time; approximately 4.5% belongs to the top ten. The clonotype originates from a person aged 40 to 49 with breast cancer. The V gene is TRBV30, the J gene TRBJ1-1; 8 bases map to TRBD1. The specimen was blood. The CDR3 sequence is CAWKRTGFGSTEAFF. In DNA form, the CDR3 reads TGTGCCTGGAAGAGGACAGGGTTTGGGAGCACTGAAGCTTTCTTT.